This T cell receptor beta chain was captured in a study of response to subunit inactivated influenza vaccine. Regarding the study as a whole: The authors suggested that few new T cells are recruited per seasonal influenza vaccination.

Worth noting for this clonotype: Its antigen remains unknown.

Trimming at V came to 5 bases and at J to 1 base, leaving 11 bases not matched to a gene. The germline gives CDR1 MNHEY, CDR2 SMNVEV (reference sequence). The CDR3 extends over 17 amino acids. Via MiXCR, TCRdb re-called the RT-PCR reads, giving one row per CDR3 protein. The sample contains about 800,000 distinct CDR3 sequences, 21% of which appear only once. The sequencing here drew on PBMCs from blood, taken 4 to 6 days after vaccination. The chain uses TRBV27 and TRBJ2-1; 7 bases align to TRBD1. The receptor comes from a man between 45 and 60 years old who received an inactivated influenza vaccine. CDR3 amino acids: CASSARGGGVSYNEQFF. As DNA, the CDR3 is TGTGCCAGCAGTGCTCGAGGGGGCGGCGTATCCTACAATGAGCAGTTCTTC.